These T cell receptor beta chains were read from a single sample in a study of blood T cell repertoires in COVID-19. Method: immunoSEQ multiplex PCR; TCRdb's copy keeps in-frame clones and lacks some. This table holds 80,000 or so clones, approximately 80% found once. Sequenced input: peripheral blood. The receptors derive from a woman at least 80 years old with acute or convalescent COVID-19. Both conserved end residues are part of each CDR3. The D gene is left open where the match is weak. Clone size is given for some rows only: seen once, a few or many times, or a class if the clone is expanded.

V	J	D	size	DNA	CDR3
TRBV12-3/TRBV12-4	TRBJ1-1	NA	NA	TGTGCCAGCAGTTTACAAGTGCTAGGTGAAGCTTTCTTT	CASSLQVLGEAFF
TRBV10-1	TRBJ2-1	NA	NA	TGCGCCAGCAGTGAGTCAGAGTTTGGAGGGGTCGGTGAGCAGTTCTTC	CASSESEFGGVGEQFF
TRBV28	TRBJ1-5	TRBD1	NA	TGTGCCAGCAGGTACGGGACAGGGGGAGGTCAGCCCCAGCATTTT	CASRYGTGGGQPQHF
TRBV30	TRBJ1-5	NA	once	TGTGCCTGGAGTGTACGTCAGGGGAGCAATCAGCCCCAGCATTTT	CAWSVRQGSNQPQHF
TRBV6-6	TRBJ1-2	TRBD1	NA	TGTGCCAGCAGTTACAGGGGACAGGAAGCTAACTATGGCTACACCTTC	CASSYRGQEANYGYTF
TRBV6-1	TRBJ1-2	NA	NA	TGTGCCAGCAGTGAAGCGGGCCTTGGCTACACCTTC	CASSEAGLGYTF
TRBV10-3	TRBJ2-5	TRBD2	NA	TGTGCCATCAGTGACACTAGCGGGGGGGGAAGAGAGACCCAGTACTTC	CAISDTSGGGRETQYF
TRBV6-5	TRBJ1-1	NA	NA	TGTGCCAGCAGTTACTCTAGGCGGGGTGAAGCTTTCTTT	CASSYSRRGEAFF
TRBV5-4	TRBJ1-1	NA	NA	TGTGCCAGCAGCCCGCCGGGTAACACTGAAGCTTTCTTT	CASSPPGNTEAFF
TRBV19	TRBJ1-1	NA	few	TGTGCCAGTAGTGCAACTGGGAGGTCTGAAGCTTTCTTT	CASSATGRSEAFF
TRBV30	TRBJ1-6	TRBD1	NA	TGTGCCTGCGAACAGGGGGATAATTCACCCCTCCACTTT	CACEQGDNSPLHF
TRBV6-5	TRBJ1-2	NA	NA	TGTGCCAGCAGGGGGGGAGCCTATGGCTACACCTTC	CASRGGAYGYTF
TRBV2	TRBJ2-7	NA	NA	TGTGCCATCCCGGGAACAGGGCCTACCTACGAGCAGTACTTC	CAIPGTGPTYEQYF
TRBV14	TRBJ2-7	TRBD2	few	TGTGCCAGCAGCCCATTAGCGGGGGGGAGCTCCTACGAGCAGTACTTC	CASSPLAGGSSYEQYF
TRBV27	TRBJ1-5	TRBD1	NA	TGTGCCAGCAGTTCCCGGACAGGGAGCAATCAGCCCCAGCATTTT	CASSSRTGSNQPQHF
TRBV19	TRBJ2-7	TRBD1	NA	TGTGCCAGTAGTATAGCCGGGACAGGGAACGAGCAGTACTTC	CASSIAGTGNEQYF
TRBV30	TRBJ2-7	TRBD2	NA	TGTGCCTGGAGTGGGGGAGGGGGCCTAGCGGGGTTTAACTCCTACGAGCAGTACTTC	CAWSGGGGLAGFNSYEQYF
TRBV5-1	TRBJ2-2	NA	NA	TGCGCCAGCAGCTTGGGGCTCACTAGGACCGGGGAGCTGTTTTTT	CASSLGLTRTGELFF
TRBV6-5	TRBJ1-5	TRBD1	NA	TGTGCCAGCAGTCAGGGGGCTAGCAATCAGCCCCAGCATTTT	CASSQGASNQPQHF
TRBV5-8	TRBJ1-3	NA	NA	TGTGCCAGTCGACGACTGGGAAACACCATATATTTT	CASRRLGNTIYF
TRBV9	TRBJ1-2	NA	NA	TGTGCCAGCAGCGTAGATGGGGCCCCCTATGGCTACACCTTC	CASSVDGAPYGYTF
TRBV30	TRBJ1-2	NA	NA	TGTGCCTGGAGTGTACTCGGAAGACTCTATGGCTACACCTTC	CAWSVLGRLYGYTF
TRBV3-1/TRBV3-2	TRBJ1-1	TRBD1	NA	TGTGCCAGCAGCCAACTTACAGGGGGCGTTGGCACTGAAGCTTTCTTT	CASSQLTGGVGTEAFF
TRBV28	TRBJ2-7	NA	many	TGTGCCAGCAGTTTATTACAACTCGGGTACGAGCAGTACTTC	CASSLLQLGYEQYF
TRBV5-1	TRBJ1-2	TRBD1	NA	TGCGCCAGCAGCTTTACCCCGGGACAGGGTGAGGGCTATGGCTACACCTTC	CASSFTPGQGEGYGYTF
TRBV7-9	TRBJ2-1	NA	once	TGTGCCAGCAGCTTAGATGCAGGGATCCGCAATGAGCAGTTCTTC	CASSLDAGIRNEQFF
TRBV7-9	TRBJ1-2	NA	few	TGTGCCAGCACCCTCGGAGTAGGAGGAGAAGGCTACACCTTC	CASTLGVGGEGYTF
TRBV7-3	TRBJ2-3	NA	NA	TGTGCCAGCAGCTTATATTCCCCCAGCACAGATACGCAGTATTTT	CASSLYSPSTDTQYF
TRBV5-1	TRBJ1-6	TRBD1	NA	TGCGCCAGCAGCTTGGCTACTACGGGACAGGGGGACTCACCCCTCCACTTT	CASSLATTGQGDSPLHF
TRBV9	TRBJ2-2	TRBD2	NA	TGTGCCAGCAGCGCCTACTCTAGCGGGGGGACGAACACCGGGGAGCTGTTTTTT	CASSAYSSGGTNTGELFF
TRBV30	TRBJ1-6	TRBD1	NA	TGTGCCCGCCGGGACAGGGGCTTTAATTCACCCCTCCACTTT	CARRDRGFNSPLHF
TRBV7-6	TRBJ1-3	NA	NA	TGTGCCAGCAGCTATAGCCGCTCTGGAAACACCATATATTTT	CASSYSRSGNTIYF
TRBV6-1	TRBJ2-1	TRBD1	NA	TGTGCCAGCAGTTTTGACAGGGGGCGTAGGGAGCAGTTCTTC	CASSFDRGRREQFF
TRBV4-3	TRBJ2-7	TRBD1	once	TGCGCCAGCAGCCCGTCGGGACAGGGGTATAGGGAGCAGTACTTC	CASSPSGQGYREQYF